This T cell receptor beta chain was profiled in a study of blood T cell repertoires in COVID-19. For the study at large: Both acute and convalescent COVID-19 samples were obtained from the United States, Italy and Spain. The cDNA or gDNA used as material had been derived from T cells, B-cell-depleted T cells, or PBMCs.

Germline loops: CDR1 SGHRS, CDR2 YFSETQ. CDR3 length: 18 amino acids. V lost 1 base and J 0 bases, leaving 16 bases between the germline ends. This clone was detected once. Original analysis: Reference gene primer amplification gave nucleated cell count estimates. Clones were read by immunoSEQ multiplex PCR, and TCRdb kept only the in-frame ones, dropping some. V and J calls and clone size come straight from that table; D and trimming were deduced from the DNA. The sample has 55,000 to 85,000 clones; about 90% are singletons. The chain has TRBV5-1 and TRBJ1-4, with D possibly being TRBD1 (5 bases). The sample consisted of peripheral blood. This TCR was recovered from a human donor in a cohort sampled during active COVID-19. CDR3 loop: CASSLIPGGSATNEKLFF. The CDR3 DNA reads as TGCGCCAGCAGCTTGATCCCGGGGGGGTCAGCAACTAATGAAAAACTGTTTTTT.